Here is one T cell receptor beta chain with its context. The antigen it recognizes is unknown. It has no much larger one-base neighbor in the sample; base qualities were not kept. The collaborating institutions used their own protocols to collect whole blood in K2EDTA tubes. For TCRbeta analysis, collaborators shipped samples in one of three forms: frozen whole blood, isolated PBMCs, or DNA extracted from either of those sample types. TCRbeta CDR3 regions were amplified from genomic DNA by means of the immunoSEQ Assay, a bias-controlled multiplex PCR. The original pipeline was this. The number of nucleated cells in each sample was estimated by amplification of reference gene primers within the assay. Sequence reads were collapsed and filtered to measure the absolute abundance of every unique TCRbeta CDR3 rearrangement. For each sample, productive Simpson clonality was calculated as the square root of Simpson's diversity index across productive rearrangements. TCRdb retrieved this table from immuneACCESS and kept in-frame rearrangements only. Not all clones are present; in checked studies, unresolved V genes account for under half, and no reason is known for the remainder. The V and J calls and clone size come from that table; D and trimming were worked out from the DNA. The sample contains about 260,000 clones, approximately 82% of them found a single time. The ten largest clonotypes hold over 1.5% of the sample.

The CDR3 holds 16 amino acids from the cysteine to the phenylalanine. Only the CDR3 part of the read is kept: 48 bases, read in frame from the first base. The germline V end is reduced by 2 bases and the J end by 4 bases; junction bases left unmatched: 7. The germline V gene sets CDR1 to KGHSH and CDR2 to LQKENI. These data belong to a study of blood T cell repertoires in COVID-19 (TCRdb year 2020). Context from the whole study: Samples from collaborators originated in the United States, Italy and Spain and spanned both the acute and convalescent phases of COVID-19. The prospective study material was composed of cDNA or gDNA derived from T cells, B-cell-depleted T cells, or PBMCs. Subjects who had been exposed to COVID-19, were actively infected with it, or had recovered from it provided the deeply sampled blood TCRbeta repertoires that made up the dataset. A freely available public database, intended as a resource for researchers studying the immune response to SARS-CoV-2, is where the repertoires were released. Samples came from the ongoing ImmuneRACE study (first 160 participants) plus 1,254 subjects from 6 global collaborators. Nearly every sample came with metadata listing a de-identified subject ID, COVID-19 status, age in years and sex. Where HLA class I and class II types were available, the types were taken from metadata supplied by the sample provider, not from assay-based typing.

Results the study describes overall, beyond this receptor: The quantity of clinical and demographic metadata differed by source and by participant and was supplied without curation.

The chain is assembled from TRBV18 and TRBJ1-2; 10 bases in the middle match TRBD1. Sequenced sample: peripheral blood. This TCR came from a woman of 80 years or more with acute or convalescent COVID-19. The sequence in DNA is TGTGCCAGCTCACCATCAGGGGACAGGGGTGTCTATGGCTACACCTTC. Its protein is CASSPSGDRGVYGYTF.